This TCR beta chain was obtained from a study of cytomegalovirus exposure and HLA in healthy donors. Across the whole study: The Caucasian-associated ancestry cluster held roughly 78% of more than 350 genotyped donors.

The CDR3 is 16 residues long. Per germline, CDR1 SGHTA and CDR2 FQGNSA. V was shortened by 0 bases and J by 0 bases, with 9 bases between the two germline ends. In the PCR, 60 Vbeta and 13 Jbeta primers were used. Generated by immunoSEQ multiplex PCR, the TCRdb table keeps only in-frame clones and is missing some. The sample has some 120,000 clones, over 65% seen once. This receptor was taken from a man between 18 and 35 years old in good health and CMV-seronegative. The chain couples TRBV7-2 to TRBJ2-1; D not certain. The sequencing input was PBMCs. The CDR3 bases are TGTGCCAGCAGCTTAGCGCTTGCGGCCTCCTACAATGAGCAGTTCTTC. Translating it yields CASSLALAASYNEQFF.